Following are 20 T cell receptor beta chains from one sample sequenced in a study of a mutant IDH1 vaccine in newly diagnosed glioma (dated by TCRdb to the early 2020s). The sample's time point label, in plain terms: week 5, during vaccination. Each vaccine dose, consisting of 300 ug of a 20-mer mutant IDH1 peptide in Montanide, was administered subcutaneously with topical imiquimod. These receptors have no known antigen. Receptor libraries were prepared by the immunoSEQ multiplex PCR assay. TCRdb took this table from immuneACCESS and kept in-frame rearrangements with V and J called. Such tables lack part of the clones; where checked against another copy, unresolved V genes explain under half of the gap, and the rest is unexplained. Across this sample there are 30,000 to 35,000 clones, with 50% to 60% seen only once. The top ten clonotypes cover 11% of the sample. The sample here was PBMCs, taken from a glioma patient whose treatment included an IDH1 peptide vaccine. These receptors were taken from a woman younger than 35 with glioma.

CDR3 region: CASSSGAGERGYTF. The DNA of the CDR3 is TGTGCCAGCAGCTCCGGGGCAGGGGAACGAGGCTACACCTTC. This chain links TRBV7-8 with TRBJ1-2; maybe TRBD1 (6 bases). This CDR3 has 14 amino acids. The germline CDR1 and CDR2 sequences are SGHVS and FQNEAQ. The V end was cut by 4 bases, the J end by 8 bases, with 17 bases between.

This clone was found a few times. This CDR3 is CASSNRPAGQGGNIQYF. The CDR3 bases are TGTGCCAGCAGCAATAGGCCGGCGGGACAGGGAGGGAACATTCAGTACTTC. The gene calls are TRBV7-2 and TRBJ2-4, with 9 bases that match TRBD1. This CDR3 region has 17 residues. Germline loops: CDR1 SGHTA, CDR2 FQGNSA. V shed 5 bases, J shed 7 bases, and the junction held 15 bases outside the gene matches.

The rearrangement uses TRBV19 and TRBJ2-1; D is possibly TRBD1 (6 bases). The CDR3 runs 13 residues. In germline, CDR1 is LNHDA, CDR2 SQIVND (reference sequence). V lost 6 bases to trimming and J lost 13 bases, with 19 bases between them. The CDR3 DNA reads TGTGCCAGTAGCACCGGGACACCCACACTTCAGTTCTTC. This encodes CASSTGTPTLQFF.

CDR3 bases: TGTGCCAGTAGTCCCCCGGGACAGGGGGGGTCCGGGGAGCTGTTTTTT. Its protein product is CASSPPGQGGSGELFF. The chain recombines TRBV19 with TRBJ2-2, with 11 positions matching TRBD1. Germline trimming cut 5 bases from V and 6 bases from J; bases unmatched to any gene: 8. Germline V gene data show CDR1 as LNHDA and CDR2 as SQIVND (reference sequence). The CDR3 spans 16 residues.

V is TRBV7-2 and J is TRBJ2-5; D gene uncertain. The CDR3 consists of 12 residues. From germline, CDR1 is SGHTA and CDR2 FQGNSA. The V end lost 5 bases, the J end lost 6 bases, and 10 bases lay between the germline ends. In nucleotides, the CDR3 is TGTGCCAGCAGCCGAACCAGGCAGACCCAGTACTTC. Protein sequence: CASSRTRQTQYF.

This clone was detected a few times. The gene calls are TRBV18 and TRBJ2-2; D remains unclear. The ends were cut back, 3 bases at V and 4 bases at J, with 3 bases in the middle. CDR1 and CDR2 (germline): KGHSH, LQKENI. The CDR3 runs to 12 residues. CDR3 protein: CASSPRTGELFF. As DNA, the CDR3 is TGTGCCAGCTCACCGCGCACCGGGGAGCTGTTTTTT.

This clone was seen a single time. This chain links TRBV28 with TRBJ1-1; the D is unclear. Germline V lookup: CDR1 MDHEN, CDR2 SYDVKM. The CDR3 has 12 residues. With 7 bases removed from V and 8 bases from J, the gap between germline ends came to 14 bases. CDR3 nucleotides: TGTGCCAGCAAACGAGACCCGAGCGAAGCTTTCTTT. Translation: CASKRDPSEAFF. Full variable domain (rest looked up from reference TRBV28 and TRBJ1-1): DVKVTQSSRYLVKRTGEKVFLECVQDMDHENMFWYRQDPGLGLRLIYFSYDVKMKEKGDIPEGYSVSREKKERFSLILESASTNQTSMYLCASKRDPSEAFFGQGTRLTVV.

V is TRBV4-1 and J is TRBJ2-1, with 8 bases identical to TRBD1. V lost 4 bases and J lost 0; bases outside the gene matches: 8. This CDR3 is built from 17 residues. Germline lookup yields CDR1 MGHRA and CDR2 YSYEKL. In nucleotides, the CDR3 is TGCGCCAGCAGCCCCCGACAGGGGAAGTACTCCTACAATGAGCAGTTCTTC. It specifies CASSPRQGKYSYNEQFF.

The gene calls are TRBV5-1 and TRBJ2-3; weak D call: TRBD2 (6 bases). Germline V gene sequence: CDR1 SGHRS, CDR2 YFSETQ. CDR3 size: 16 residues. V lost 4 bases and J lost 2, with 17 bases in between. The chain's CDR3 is CASSKGTLAATDTQYF. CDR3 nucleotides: TGCGCCAGCAGCAAAGGGACCTTAGCGGCCACAGATACGCAGTATTTT.

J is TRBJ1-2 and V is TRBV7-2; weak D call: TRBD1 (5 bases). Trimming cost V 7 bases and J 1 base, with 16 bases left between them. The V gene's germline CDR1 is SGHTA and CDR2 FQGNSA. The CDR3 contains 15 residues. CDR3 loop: CASIPSGGINYGYTF. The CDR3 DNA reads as TGTGCCAGCATCCCTTCGGGGGGTATTAACTATGGCTACACCTTC.

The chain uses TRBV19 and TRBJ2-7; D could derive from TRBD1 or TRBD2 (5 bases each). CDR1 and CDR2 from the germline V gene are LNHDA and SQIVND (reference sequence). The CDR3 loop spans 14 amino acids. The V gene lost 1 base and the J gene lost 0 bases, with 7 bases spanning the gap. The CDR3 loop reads CASSIGGTSYEQYF. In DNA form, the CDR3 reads TGTGCCAGTAGTATAGGGGGGACCTCCTACGAGCAGTACTTC.

CDR3 in amino acids: CASSRLNTEAFF. DNA of the CDR3: TGTGCCAGCAGCCGGTTGAACACTGAAGCTTTCTTT. The chain links TRBV5-6 to TRBJ1-1; no firm D call. The CDR3 totals 12 residues. Germline V gene sequence: CDR1 SGHDT, CDR2 YYEEEE. The V end was cut by 4 bases, the J end by 0 bases, with 4 bases between.

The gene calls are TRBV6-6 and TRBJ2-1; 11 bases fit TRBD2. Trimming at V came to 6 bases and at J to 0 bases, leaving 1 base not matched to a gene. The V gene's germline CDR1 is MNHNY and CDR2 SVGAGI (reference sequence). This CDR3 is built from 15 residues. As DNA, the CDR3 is TGTGCCAGCAGAACTAGCGGGAGCTCCTACAATGAGCAGTTCTTC. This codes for CASRTSGSSYNEQFF.

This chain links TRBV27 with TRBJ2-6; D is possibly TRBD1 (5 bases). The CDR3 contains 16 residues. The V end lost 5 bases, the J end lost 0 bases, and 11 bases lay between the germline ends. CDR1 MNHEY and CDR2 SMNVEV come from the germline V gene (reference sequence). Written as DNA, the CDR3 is TGTGCCAGCAGTGGAACAGGAAGCTCTGGGGCCAACGTCCTGACTTTC. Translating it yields CASSGTGSSGANVLTF.

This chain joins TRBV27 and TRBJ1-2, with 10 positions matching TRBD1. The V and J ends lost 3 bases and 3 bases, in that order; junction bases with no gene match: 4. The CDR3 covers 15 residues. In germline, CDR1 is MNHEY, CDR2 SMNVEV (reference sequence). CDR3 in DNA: TGTGCCAGCAGTTTGTCCGGACAGGGGGACTATGGCTACACCTTC. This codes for CASSLSGQGDYGYTF.

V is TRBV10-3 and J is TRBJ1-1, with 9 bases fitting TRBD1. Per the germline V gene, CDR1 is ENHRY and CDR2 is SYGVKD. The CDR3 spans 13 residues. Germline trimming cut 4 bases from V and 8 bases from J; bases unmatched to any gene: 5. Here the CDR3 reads CAISGDRELEAFF. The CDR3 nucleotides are TGTGCCATCAGTGGGGACAGGGAGCTAGAAGCTTTCTTT.

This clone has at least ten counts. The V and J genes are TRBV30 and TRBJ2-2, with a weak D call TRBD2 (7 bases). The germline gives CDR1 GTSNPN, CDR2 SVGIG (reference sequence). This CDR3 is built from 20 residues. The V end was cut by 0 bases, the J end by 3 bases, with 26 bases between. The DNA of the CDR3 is TGTGCCTGGAGTGTACCCCGGACGGGGGGCCGGGTATTCCACACCGGGGAGCTGTTTTTT. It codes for CAWSVPRTGGRVFHTGELFF.

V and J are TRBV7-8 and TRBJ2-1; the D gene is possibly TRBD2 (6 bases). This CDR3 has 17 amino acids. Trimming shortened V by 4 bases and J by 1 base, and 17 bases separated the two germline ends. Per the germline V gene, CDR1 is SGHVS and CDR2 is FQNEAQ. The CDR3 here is CASSSDTGTASYNEQFF. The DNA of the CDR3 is TGTGCCAGCAGCTCTGACACCGGGACTGCATCCTACAATGAGCAGTTCTTC.

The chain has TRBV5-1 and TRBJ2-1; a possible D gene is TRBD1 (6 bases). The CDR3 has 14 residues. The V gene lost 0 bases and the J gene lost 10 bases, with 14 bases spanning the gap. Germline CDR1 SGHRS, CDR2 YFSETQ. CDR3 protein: CASSLVGQYGEQFF. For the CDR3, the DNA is TGCGCCAGCAGCTTGGTAGGACAGTATGGAGAGCAGTTCTTC.

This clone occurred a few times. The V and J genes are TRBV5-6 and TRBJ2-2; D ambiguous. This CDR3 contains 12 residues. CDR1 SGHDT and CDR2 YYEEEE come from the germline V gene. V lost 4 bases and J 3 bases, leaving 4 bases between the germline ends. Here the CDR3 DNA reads TGTGCCAGCAGCGCACACACCGGGGAGCTGTTTTTT. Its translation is CASSAHTGELFF.